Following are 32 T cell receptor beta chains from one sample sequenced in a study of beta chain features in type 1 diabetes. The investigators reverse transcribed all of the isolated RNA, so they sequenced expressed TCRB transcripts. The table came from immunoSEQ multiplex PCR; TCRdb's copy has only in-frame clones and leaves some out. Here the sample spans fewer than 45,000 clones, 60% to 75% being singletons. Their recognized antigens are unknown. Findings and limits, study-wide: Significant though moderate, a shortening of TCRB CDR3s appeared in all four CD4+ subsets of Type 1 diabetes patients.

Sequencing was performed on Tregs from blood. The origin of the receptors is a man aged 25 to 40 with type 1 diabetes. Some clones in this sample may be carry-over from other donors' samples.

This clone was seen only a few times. CDR3 amino acids: CASRAAGELFF. The CDR3 nucleotides are TGTGCCAGCAGAGCCGCCGGGGAGCTGTTTTTT. The chain employs TRBV7-9 and TRBJ2-2; unclear D gene. V lost 6 bases and J lost 6, with 5 bases in between. Germline V gene sequence: CDR1 SEHNR, CDR2 FQNEAQ (reference sequence). The CDR3 consists of 11 residues.

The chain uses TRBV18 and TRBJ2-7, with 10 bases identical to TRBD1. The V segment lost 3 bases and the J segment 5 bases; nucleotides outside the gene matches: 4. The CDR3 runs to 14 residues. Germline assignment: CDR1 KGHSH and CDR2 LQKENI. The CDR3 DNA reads TGTGCCAGCTCACCTGGGACAGGGGACCACGAGCAGTACTTC. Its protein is CASSPGTGDHEQYF.

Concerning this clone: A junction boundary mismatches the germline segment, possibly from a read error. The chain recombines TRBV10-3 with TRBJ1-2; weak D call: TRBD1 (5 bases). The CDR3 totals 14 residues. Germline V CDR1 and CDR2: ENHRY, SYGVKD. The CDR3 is CASSYGRGAGGYTF. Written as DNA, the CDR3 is TGTGCCAGCAGTTACGGGCGTGGGGCAGGAGGCTACACCTTC.

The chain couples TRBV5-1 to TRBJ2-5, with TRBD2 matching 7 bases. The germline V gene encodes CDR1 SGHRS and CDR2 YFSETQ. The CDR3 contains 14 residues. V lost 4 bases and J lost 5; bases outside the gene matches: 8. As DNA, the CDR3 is TGCGCCAGCAGCCCGGGGAGGGGCGGTGAGACCCAGTACTTC. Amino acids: CASSPGRGGETQYF.

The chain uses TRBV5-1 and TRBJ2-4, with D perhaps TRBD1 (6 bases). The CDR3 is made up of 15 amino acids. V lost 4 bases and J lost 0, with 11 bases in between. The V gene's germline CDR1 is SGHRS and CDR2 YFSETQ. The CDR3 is CASSPWTVAKNIQYF. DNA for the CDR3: TGCGCCAGCAGCCCCTGGACAGTAGCCAAAAACATTCAGTACTTC.

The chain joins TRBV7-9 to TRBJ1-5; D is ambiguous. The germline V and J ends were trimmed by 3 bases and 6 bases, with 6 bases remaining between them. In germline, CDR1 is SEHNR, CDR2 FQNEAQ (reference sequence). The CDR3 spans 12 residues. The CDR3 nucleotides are TGTGCCAGCAGCTTGCGGGGTCAGCCCCAGCATTTT. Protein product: CASSLRGQPQHF.

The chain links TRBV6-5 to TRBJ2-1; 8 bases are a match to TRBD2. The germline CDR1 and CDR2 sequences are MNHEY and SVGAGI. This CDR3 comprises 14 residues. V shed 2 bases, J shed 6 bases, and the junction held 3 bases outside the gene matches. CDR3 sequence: CASSYPGLANEQFF. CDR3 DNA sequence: TGTGCCAGCAGTTACCCTGGACTAGCCAATGAGCAGTTCTTC.

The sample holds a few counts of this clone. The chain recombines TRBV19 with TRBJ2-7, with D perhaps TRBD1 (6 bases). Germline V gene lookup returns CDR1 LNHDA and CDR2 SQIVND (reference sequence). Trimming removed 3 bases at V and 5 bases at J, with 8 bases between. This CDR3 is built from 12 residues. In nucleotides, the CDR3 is TGTGCCAGTAGTATTCGACAGGACGAGCAGTACTTC. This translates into CASSIRQDEQYF.

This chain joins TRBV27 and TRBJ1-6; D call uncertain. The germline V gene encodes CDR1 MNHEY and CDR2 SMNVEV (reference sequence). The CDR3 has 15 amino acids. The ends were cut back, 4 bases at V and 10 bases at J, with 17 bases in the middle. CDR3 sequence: CASSSPGSRGSPLHF. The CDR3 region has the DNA TGTGCCAGCAGTTCACCCGGCAGTAGAGGATCACCCCTCCACTTT.

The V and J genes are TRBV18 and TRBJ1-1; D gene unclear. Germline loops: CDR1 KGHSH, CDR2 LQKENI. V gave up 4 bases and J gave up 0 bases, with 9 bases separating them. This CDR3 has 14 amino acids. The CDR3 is CASSRGSMNTEAFF. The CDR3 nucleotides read TGTGCCAGCTCACGCGGTTCGATGAACACTGAAGCTTTCTTT. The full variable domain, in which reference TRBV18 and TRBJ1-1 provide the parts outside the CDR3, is NAGVMQNPRHLVRRRGQEARLRCSPMKGHSHVYWYRQLPEEGLKFMVYLQKENIIDESGMPKERFSAEFPKEGPSILRIQQVVRGDSAAYFCASSRGSMNTEAFFGQGTRLTVV.

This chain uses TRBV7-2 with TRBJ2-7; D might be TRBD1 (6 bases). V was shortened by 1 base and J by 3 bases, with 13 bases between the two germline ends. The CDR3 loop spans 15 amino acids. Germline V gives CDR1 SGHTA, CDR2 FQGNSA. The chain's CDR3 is CASSLDVGQFYEQYF. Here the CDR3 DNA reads TGTGCCAGCAGCTTAGACGTCGGACAGTTCTACGAGCAGTACTTC.

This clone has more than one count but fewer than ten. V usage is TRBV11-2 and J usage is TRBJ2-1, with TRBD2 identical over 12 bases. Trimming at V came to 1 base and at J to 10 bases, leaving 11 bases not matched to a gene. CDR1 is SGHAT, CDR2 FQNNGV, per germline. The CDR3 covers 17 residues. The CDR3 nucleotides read TGTGCCAGCAGCTTAGTTCTAGCGGGGGGGCTGGGGTCGGAGCAGTTCTTC. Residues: CASSLVLAGGLGSEQFF.

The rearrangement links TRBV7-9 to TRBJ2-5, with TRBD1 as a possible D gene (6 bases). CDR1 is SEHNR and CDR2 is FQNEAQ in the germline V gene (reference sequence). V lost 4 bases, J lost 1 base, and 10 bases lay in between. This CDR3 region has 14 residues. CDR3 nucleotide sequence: TGTGCCAGCAGCTCCGGACAGCCCCAAGAGACCCAGTACTTC. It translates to CASSSGQPQETQYF.

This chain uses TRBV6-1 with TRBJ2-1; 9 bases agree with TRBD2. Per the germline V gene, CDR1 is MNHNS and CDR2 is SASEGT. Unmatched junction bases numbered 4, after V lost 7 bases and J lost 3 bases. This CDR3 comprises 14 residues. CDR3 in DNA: TGTGCCAGCATGACTAGCGGCGTCTACAATGAGCAGTTCTTC. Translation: CASMTSGVYNEQFF.

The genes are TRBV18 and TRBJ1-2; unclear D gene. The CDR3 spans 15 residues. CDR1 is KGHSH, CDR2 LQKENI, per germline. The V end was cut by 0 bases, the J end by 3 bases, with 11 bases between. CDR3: CASSPPWETHYGYTF. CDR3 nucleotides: TGTGCCAGCTCACCACCGTGGGAGACACACTATGGCTACACCTTC.

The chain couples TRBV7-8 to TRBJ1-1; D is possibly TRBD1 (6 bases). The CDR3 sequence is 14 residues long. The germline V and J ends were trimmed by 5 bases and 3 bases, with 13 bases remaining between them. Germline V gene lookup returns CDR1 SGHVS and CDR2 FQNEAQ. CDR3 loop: CASSNHRVHTEAFF. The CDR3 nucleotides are TGTGCCAGCAGCAACCACAGGGTGCACACTGAAGCTTTCTTT. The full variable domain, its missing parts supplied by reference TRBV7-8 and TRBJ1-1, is GAGVSQSPRYKVAKRGQDVALRCDPISGHVSLFWYQQALGQGPEFLTYFQNEAQLDKSGLPSDRFFAERPEGSVSTLKIQRTQQEDSAVYLCASSNHRVHTEAFFGQGTRLTVV.

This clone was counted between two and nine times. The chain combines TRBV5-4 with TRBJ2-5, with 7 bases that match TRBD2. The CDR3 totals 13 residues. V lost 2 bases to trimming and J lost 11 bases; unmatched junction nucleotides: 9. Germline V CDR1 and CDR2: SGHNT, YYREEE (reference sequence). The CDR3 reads CASSLDGRREQYF. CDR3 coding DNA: TGTGCCAGCAGCTTAGACGGACGGCGGGAGCAGTACTTC.

The CDR3: CASSVSSGFEKLFF. The CDR3 coding sequence is TGTGCCAGCAGCGTCTCTTCGGGTTTTGAAAAACTGTTTTTT. The chain couples TRBV7-9 to TRBJ1-4; D not resolved. This CDR3 spans 14 amino acids. Germline-derived CDR1 and CDR2 are SEHNR and FQNEAQ (reference sequence). Trimming removed 5 bases at V and 7 bases at J, with 14 bases between. Full variable domain (rest looked up from reference TRBV7-9 and TRBJ1-4): DTGVSQNPRHKITKRGQNVTFRCDPISEHNRLYWYRQTLGQGPEFLTYFQNEAQLEKSRLLSDRFSAERPKGSFSTLEIQRTEQGDSAMYLCASSVSSGFEKLFFGSGTQLSVL.

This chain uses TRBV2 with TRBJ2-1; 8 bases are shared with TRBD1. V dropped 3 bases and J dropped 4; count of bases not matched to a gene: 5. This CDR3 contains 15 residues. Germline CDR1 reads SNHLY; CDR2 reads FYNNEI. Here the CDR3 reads CASSDSGQVYNEQFF. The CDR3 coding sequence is TGTGCCAGCAGTGACTCGGGACAGGTTTACAATGAGCAGTTCTTC.

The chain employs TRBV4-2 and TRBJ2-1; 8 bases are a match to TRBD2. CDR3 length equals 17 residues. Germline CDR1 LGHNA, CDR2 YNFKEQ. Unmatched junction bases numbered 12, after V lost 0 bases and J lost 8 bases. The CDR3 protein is CASSQDRTGGAVHEQFF. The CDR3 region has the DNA TGTGCCAGCAGCCAAGATCGGACCGGGGGGGCCGTCCATGAGCAGTTCTTC.

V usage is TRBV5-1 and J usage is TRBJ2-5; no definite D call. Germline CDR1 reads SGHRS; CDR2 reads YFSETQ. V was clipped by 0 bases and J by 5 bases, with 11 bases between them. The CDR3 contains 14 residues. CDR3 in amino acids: CASSLGITRETQYF. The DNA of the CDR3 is TGCGCCAGCAGCTTGGGGATTACGAGGGAGACCCAGTACTTC.

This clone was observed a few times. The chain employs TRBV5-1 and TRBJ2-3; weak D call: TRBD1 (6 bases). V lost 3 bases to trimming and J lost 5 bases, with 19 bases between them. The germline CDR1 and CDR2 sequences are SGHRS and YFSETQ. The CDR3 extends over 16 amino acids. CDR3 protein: CASSWGPDTKGDTQYF. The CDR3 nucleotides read TGCGCCAGCAGCTGGGGGCCAGACACCAAGGGAGATACGCAGTATTTT.

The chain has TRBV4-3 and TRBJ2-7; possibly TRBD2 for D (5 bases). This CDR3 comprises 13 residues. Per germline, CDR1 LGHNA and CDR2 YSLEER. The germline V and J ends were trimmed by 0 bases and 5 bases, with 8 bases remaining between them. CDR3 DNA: TGCGCCAGCAGCCAAGATCTCGGGGACGAGCAGTACTTC. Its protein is CASSQDLGDEQYF.

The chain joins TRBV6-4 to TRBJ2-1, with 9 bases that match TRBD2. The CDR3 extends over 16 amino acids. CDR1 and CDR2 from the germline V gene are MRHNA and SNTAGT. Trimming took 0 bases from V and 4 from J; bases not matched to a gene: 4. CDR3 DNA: TGTGCCAGCAGTGACTCGGCGGGGGGGCGATACAATGAGCAGTTCTTC. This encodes CASSDSAGGRYNEQFF.

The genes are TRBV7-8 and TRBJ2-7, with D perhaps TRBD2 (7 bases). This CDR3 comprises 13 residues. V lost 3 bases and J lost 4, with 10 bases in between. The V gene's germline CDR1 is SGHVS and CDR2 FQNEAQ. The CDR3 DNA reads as TGTGCCAGCAGCTTTGGGGGGGCTTACGAGCAGTACTTC. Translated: CASSFGGAYEQYF.

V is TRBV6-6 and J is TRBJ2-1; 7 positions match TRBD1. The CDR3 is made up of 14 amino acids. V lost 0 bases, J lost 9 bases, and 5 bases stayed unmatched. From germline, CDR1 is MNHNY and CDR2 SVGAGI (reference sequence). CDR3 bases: TGTGCCAGCAGTTACTCCGGACAGGATAGTGAGCAGTTCTTC. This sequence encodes CASSYSGQDSEQFF.

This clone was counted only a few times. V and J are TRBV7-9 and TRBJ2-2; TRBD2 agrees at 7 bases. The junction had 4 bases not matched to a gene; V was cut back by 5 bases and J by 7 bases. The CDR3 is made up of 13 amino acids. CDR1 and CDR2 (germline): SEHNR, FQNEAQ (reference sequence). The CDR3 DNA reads TGTGCCAGCAGCCCCCCGGGGGGCGGGGAGCTGTTTTTT. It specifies CASSPPGGGELFF. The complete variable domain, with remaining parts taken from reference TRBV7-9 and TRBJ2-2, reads DTGVSQNPRHKITKRGQNVTFRCDPISEHNRLYWYRQTLGQGPEFLTYFQNEAQLEKSRLLSDRFSAERPKGSFSTLEIQRTEQGDSAMYLCASSPPGGGELFFGEGSRLTVL.

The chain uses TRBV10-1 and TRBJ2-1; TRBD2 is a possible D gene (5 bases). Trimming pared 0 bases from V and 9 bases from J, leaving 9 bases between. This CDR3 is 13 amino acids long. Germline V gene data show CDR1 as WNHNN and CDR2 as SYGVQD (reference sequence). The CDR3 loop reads CASSESGRLEQFF. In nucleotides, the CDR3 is TGCGCCAGCAGTGAGTCAGGGAGACTTGAGCAGTTCTTC.

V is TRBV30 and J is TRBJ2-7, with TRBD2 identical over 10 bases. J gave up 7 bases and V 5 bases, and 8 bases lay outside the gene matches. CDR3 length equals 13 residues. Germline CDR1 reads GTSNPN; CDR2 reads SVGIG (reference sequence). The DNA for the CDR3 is TGTGCCTGGGAAGCGGGGGGGCCCGGAGAGCAGTACTTC. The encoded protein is CAWEAGGPGEQYF.

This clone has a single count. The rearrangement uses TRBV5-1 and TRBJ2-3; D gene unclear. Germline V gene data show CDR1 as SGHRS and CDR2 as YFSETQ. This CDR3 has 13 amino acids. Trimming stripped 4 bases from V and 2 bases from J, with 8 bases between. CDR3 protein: CASSPPSTDTQYF. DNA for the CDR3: TGCGCCAGCAGCCCCCCCTCCACAGATACGCAGTATTTT.

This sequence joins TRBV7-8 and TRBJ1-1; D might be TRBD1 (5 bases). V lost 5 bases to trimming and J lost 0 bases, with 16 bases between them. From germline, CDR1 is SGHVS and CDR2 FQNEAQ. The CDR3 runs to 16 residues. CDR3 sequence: CASSLVPGGVNTEAFF. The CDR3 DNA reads TGTGCCAGCAGCCTAGTACCGGGGGGGGTGAACACTGAAGCTTTCTTT.

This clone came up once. CDR3 sequence reads: CASSRGYQETQYF. CDR3 DNA: TGTGCCAGCAGCCGGGGATACCAAGAGACCCAGTACTTC. This sequence joins TRBV7-2 and TRBJ2-5, with D perhaps matching TRBD2 (5 bases). This CDR3 comprises 13 residues. Trimming took 5 bases from V and 0 from J, leaving 7 bases between them. Germline values: CDR1 SGHTA, CDR2 FQGNSA.